What follows are 25 T cell receptor beta chains derived from one specimen sequenced in a study of T cell clones after liver transplantation. Sequencing was performed with immunoSEQ multiplex PCR; in TCRdb, only in-frame clones are kept and a portion is missing. The data hold 50,000 to 60,000 clones, with around two thirds observed a single time. The input for sequencing was CD4+ T cells from blood, taken at the approximately 16-month timepoint. The receptor source for this set is a human patient who received a liver transplant. These T cells may partly come from the graft donor.

V and J are TRBV7-9 and TRBJ1-2; D may be TRBD1 (6 bases). CDR1 is SEHNR, CDR2 FQNEAQ, per germline (reference sequence). The CDR3 runs 17 residues. V was pared by 5 bases and J by 0 bases, with 19 bases between. Here the CDR3 DNA reads TGTGCCAGCAGCCCGGGGCAGGGGCCTGCGGCTAACTATGGCTACACCTTC. Its translation: CASSPGQGPAANYGYTF.

V gene TRBV28 combines with J gene TRBJ1-1; TRBD1 matches 7 bases. Germline CDR1 MDHEN, CDR2 SYDVKM. Losses at the gene ends were 6 bases for V and 0 bases for J; bases not matched to a gene: 16. This CDR3 is 18 amino acids long. The DNA of the CDR3 is TGTGCCAGCAGAAAAATAGGGGGACAGCGATCCATGAACACTGAAGCTTTCTTT. This sequence encodes CASRKIGGQRSMNTEAFF.

V is TRBV30 and J is TRBJ2-2; 8 bases align to TRBD2. Trimming removed 4 bases from V and 5 bases from J; junction bases left unmatched: 6. CDR3 length: 14 amino acids. Germline V lookup: CDR1 GTSNPN, CDR2 SVGIG (reference sequence). The DNA of the CDR3 is TGTGCCTGGAAAGGGACTAGATGGACCGGGGAGCTGTTTTTT. Translating gives CAWKGTRWTGELFF.

The chain is built from TRBV15 and TRBJ1-1; 7 bases fit TRBD1. The trim removed 3 bases at V and 7 bases at J, leaving 11 bases unmatched. This CDR3 is 15 amino acids long. Per germline, CDR1 LNHNV and CDR2 YYDKDF (reference sequence). The CDR3 region is CATSRGGIGQDEAFF. The CDR3 nucleotides read TGTGCCACCAGCAGGGGGGGTATTGGACAGGATGAAGCTTTCTTT. The whole variable domain, filled in from reference TRBV15 and TRBJ1-1, reads DAMVIQNPRYQVTQFGKPVTLSCSQTLNHNVMYWYQQKSSQAPKLLFHYYDKDFNNEADTPDNFQSRRPNTSFCFLDIRSPGLGDTAMYLCATSRGGIGQDEAFFGQGTRLTVV.

This chain connects TRBV11-2 to TRBJ2-5; 7 bases line up with TRBD1. The germline CDR1 and CDR2 sequences are SGHAT and FQNNGV. The V and J ends lost 1 base and 4 bases, in that order; junction bases with no gene match: 6. The CDR3 has 15 amino acids. The CDR3 loop reads CASSLGQGSGETQYF. The CDR3 DNA reads TGTGCCAGCAGCTTAGGACAGGGATCAGGAGAGACCCAGTACTTC.

V usage is TRBV6-1 and J usage is TRBJ2-3; the D gene is possibly TRBD2 (6 bases). This CDR3 has 15 amino acids. V lost 2 bases to trimming and J lost 2 bases, with 11 bases between them. The V gene's germline CDR1 is MNHNS and CDR2 SASEGT. The CDR3 DNA reads as TGTGCCAGCAGTGAAAATGGGGGGACCACAGATACGCAGTATTTT. Translated: CASSENGGTTDTQYF.

The chain employs TRBV28 and TRBJ1-1; no clear D. Germline V gene lookup returns CDR1 MDHEN and CDR2 SYDVKM. The V end was cut by 6 bases, the J end by 0 bases, with 14 bases between. CDR3 size: 15 residues. Here the CDR3 reads CASSRSGSMNTEAFF. For the CDR3, the DNA is TGTGCCAGCAGCCGTAGCGGGTCCATGAACACTGAAGCTTTCTTT. Together with reference TRBV28 and TRBJ1-1, the CDR3 gives the full variable domain: DVKVTQSSRYLVKRTGEKVFLECVQDMDHENMFWYRQDPGLGLRLIYFSYDVKMKEKGDIPEGYSVSREKKERFSLILESASTNQTSMYLCASSRSGSMNTEAFFGQGTRLTVV.

The chain recombines TRBV7-9 with TRBJ2-7; D is possibly TRBD1 (6 bases). The V end was cut by 1 base, the J end by 3 bases, with 10 bases between. CDR3 length: 14 amino acids. Germline loops: CDR1 SEHNR, CDR2 FQNEAQ (reference sequence). Here the CDR3 DNA reads TGTGCCAGCAGCTTAGGGGGGCCCCTCTACGAGCAGTACGTC. Its translation is CASSLGGPLYEQYV.

The rearrangement joins TRBV13 to TRBJ2-3; 7 bases fit TRBD2. The ends lost 7 bases at V and 4 bases at J; junction bases unmatched: 11. There are 15 residues in the CDR3. Germline V gene data show CDR1 as PRHDT and CDR2 as FYEKMQ (reference sequence). The CDR3 DNA reads as TGTGCCAGCACCCCCTGGCGGGAGTCAGCAGATACGCAGTATTTT. This translates into CASTPWRESADTQYF.

The chain carries TRBV21-1 and TRBJ2-3; the D call in the table, TRBD2, was not verified against the DNA. TRBV21-1 is shown as a pseudogene. This CDR3 is built from 15 residues. This CDR3 is CASSKQAGFTDTQYF. The CDR3 coding sequence is TGTGCCAGCAGCAAGCAAGCGGGGTTCACAGATACGCAGTATTTT.

There are a few counts of this clone. V and J are TRBV1 and TRBJ1-5; the table's D call TRBD1 went unverified against the DNA. TRBV1 is noted as a pseudogene. The CDR3 sequence is 19 residues long. CDR3 sequence reads: CTSSQVGDRGQRSNQPQHF. DNA of the CDR3: TGCACCAGCAGCCAAGTCGGGGACAGGGGGCAGCGGAGCAATCAGCCCCAGCATTTT.

The J gene is TRBJ2-3, the V gene TRBV27, with TRBD2 matching 8 bases. Germline trimming cut 5 bases from V and 2 bases from J; bases unmatched to any gene: 9. The CDR3 totals 16 residues. From germline, CDR1 is MNHEY and CDR2 SMNVEV (reference sequence). CDR3 coding DNA: TGTGCCAGCAGTCCGCACTCGGGGGGGGACACAGATACGCAGTATTTT. This sequence encodes CASSPHSGGDTDTQYF.

The V gene is TRBV28, the J gene TRBJ1-5, with D possibly being TRBD1 (6 bases). CDR3 length: 14 amino acids. Germline V gives CDR1 MDHEN, CDR2 SYDVKM. The V end was cut by 6 bases, the J end by 2 bases, with 11 bases between. The chain's CDR3 is CASRTPGGNQPQHF. The DNA of the CDR3 is TGTGCCAGCAGGACCCCAGGGGGCAATCAGCCCCAGCATTTT.

This chain joins TRBV14 and TRBJ2-3; unclear D gene. The CDR3 has 13 residues. The V and J ends lost 5 bases and 2 bases respectively, with 8 bases between them. Germline loops: CDR1 SGHDN, CDR2 FVKESK. CDR3: CASSGVITDTQYF. The DNA for the CDR3 is TGTGCCAGCAGCGGGGTTATCACAGATACGCAGTATTTT.

The rearrangement joins TRBV7-9 to TRBJ1-2; D remains ambiguous. V was clipped by 8 bases and J by 4 bases, with 14 bases between them. The CDR3 totals 13 residues. Germline loops: CDR1 SEHNR, CDR2 FQNEAQ (reference sequence). The CDR3 protein is CASSQLAPYGYTF. The CDR3 coding sequence is TGTGCCAGCTCCCAACTTGCTCCCTATGGCTACACCTTC.

This clone was seen ten or more times. CDR3 in DNA: TGTGCCAGCAGTGAAGGGACAGCCATGAACACTGAAGCTTTCTTT. Amino acids: CASSEGTAMNTEAFF. The gene calls are TRBV6-1 and TRBJ1-1; maybe TRBD1 (6 bases). V was shortened by 1 base and J by 0 bases, with 9 bases between the two germline ends. This CDR3 spans 15 amino acids. The germline V gene has CDR1 MNHNS and CDR2 SASEGT.

The J gene is TRBJ2-1, the V gene TRBV6-6; 9 bases align to TRBD1. This CDR3 spans 14 amino acids. Germline V gene data show CDR1 as MNHNY and CDR2 as SVGAGI (reference sequence). Losses at the gene ends were 6 bases for V and 7 bases for J; bases not matched to a gene: 7. The CDR3 here is CASSDRGRANEQFF. Written as DNA, the CDR3 is TGTGCCAGCAGCGACAGGGGGAGGGCGAATGAGCAGTTCTTC.

The gene calls are TRBV2 and TRBJ1-1; weak D call: TRBD1 (6 bases). V lost 6 bases and J lost 6, with 17 bases in between. Per the germline V gene, CDR1 is SNHLY and CDR2 is FYNNEI. The CDR3 consists of 14 residues. Here the CDR3 DNA reads TGTGCCAGCAGGATAGGGGGGGACACAGCTGAAGCTTTCTTT. Amino acids: CASRIGGDTAEAFF. Full variable domain (rest looked up from reference TRBV2 and TRBJ1-1): EPEVTQTPSHQVTQMGQEVILRCVPISNHLYFYWYRQILGQKVEFLVSFYNNEISEKSEIFDDQFSVERPDGSNFTLKIRSTKLEDSAMYFCASRIGGDTAEAFFGQGTRLTVV.

J is TRBJ1-5 and V is TRBV2; D unresolved. CDR1 and CDR2 from the germline V gene are SNHLY and FYNNEI. V lost 6 bases and J lost 5, with 11 bases in between. This CDR3 contains 13 residues. The chain's CDR3 is CASRRDQDQPQHF. The CDR3 region has the DNA TGTGCCAGCAGAAGGGATCAGGATCAGCCCCAGCATTTT.

The chain carries TRBV7-2 and TRBJ2-1; the D is unclear. V dropped 1 base and J dropped 6 bases, with 1 base sitting between them. Per germline, CDR1 SGHTA and CDR2 FQGNSA. This CDR3 has 11 residues. The CDR3 region has the DNA TGTGCCAGCAGCTTAGTCAATGAGCAGTTCTTC. This gives the protein CASSLVNEQFF. Full variable domain (remainder filled in from reference TRBV7-2 and TRBJ2-1): GAGVSQSPSNKVTEKGKDVELRCDPISGHTALYWYRQSLGQGLEFLIYFQGNSAPDKSGLPSDRFSAERTGGSVSTLTIQRTQQEDSAVYLCASSLVNEQFFGPGTRLTVL.

This clone was seen a single time. The chain is built from TRBV30 and TRBJ1-2, with TRBD1 matching 9 bases. After removal of 8 bases from V and 1 base from J, the junction contained 5 bases not matched to a gene. The CDR3 extends over 13 amino acids. The germline V gene has CDR1 GTSNPN and CDR2 SVGIG (reference sequence). The CDR3 spells CAGGTGLNYGYTF. The CDR3 nucleotides are TGTGCCGGGGGGACAGGGCTTAACTATGGCTACACCTTC.

The chain uses TRBV14 and TRBJ2-7, with TRBD1 as a possible D gene (5 bases). Germline V lookup: CDR1 SGHDN, CDR2 FVKESK. V lost 3 bases and J lost 3, with 12 bases in between. The CDR3 contains 14 residues. The CDR3 sequence: CASSHKQDHYEQYV. Here the CDR3 DNA reads TGTGCCAGCAGCCACAAACAGGATCACTACGAGCAGTACGTC.

The rearrangement uses TRBV6-5 and TRBJ1-3; D gene ambiguous. Germline V lookup: CDR1 MNHEY, CDR2 SVGAGI. The CDR3 spans 13 residues. The ends were cut back, 6 bases at V and 0 bases at J, with 6 bases in the middle. DNA for the CDR3: TGTGCCAGCAGCCACCCCTCTGGAAACACCATATATTTT. This gives the protein CASSHPSGNTIYF.

The chain joins TRBV28 to TRBJ2-5; D ambiguous. Germline V CDR1 and CDR2: MDHEN, SYDVKM. The ends were cut back, 6 bases at V and 5 bases at J, with 4 bases in the middle. CDR3 length: 10 amino acids. The CDR3 DNA is TGTGCCAGCAGGGGGGAGACCCAGTACTTC. It yields the protein CASRGETQYF.

The chain combines TRBV28 with TRBJ1-1; D gene uncertain. The CDR3 contains 12 residues. Germline V lookup: CDR1 MDHEN, CDR2 SYDVKM. Trimming took off 3 bases at V and 1 base at J, with 3 bases between the two ends. CDR3 residues: CASSFQNTEAFF. CDR3 nucleotide sequence: TGTGCCAGCAGTTTCCAGAACACTGAAGCTTTCTTT.